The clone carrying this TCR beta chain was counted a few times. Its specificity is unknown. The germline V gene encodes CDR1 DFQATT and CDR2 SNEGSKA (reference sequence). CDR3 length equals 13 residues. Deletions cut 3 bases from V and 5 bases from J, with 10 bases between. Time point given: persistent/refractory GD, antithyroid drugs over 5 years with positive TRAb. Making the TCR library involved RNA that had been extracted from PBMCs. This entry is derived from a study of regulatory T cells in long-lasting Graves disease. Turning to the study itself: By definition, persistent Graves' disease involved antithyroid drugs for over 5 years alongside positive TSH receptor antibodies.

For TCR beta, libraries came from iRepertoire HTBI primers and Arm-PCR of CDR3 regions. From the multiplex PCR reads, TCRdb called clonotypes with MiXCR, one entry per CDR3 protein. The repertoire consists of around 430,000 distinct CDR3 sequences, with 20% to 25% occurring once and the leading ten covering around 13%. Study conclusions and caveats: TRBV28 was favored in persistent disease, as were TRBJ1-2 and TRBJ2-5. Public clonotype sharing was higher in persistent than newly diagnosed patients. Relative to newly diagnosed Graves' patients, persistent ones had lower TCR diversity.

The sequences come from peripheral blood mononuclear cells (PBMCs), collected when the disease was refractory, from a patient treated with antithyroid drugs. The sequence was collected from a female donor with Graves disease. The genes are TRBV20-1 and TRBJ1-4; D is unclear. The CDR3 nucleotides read TGCAGTGCTAGGTGGCATAGAAATGAAAAACTGTTTTTT. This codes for CSARWHRNEKLFF.